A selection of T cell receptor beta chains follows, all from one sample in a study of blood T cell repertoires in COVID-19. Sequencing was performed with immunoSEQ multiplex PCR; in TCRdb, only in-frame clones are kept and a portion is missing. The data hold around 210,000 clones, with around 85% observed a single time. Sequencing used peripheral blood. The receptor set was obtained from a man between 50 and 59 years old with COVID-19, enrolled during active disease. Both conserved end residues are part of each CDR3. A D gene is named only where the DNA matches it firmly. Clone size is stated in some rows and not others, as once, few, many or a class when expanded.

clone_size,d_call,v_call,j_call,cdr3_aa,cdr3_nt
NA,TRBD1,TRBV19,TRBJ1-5,CASKDRDYQPQHF,TGTGCCAGCAAGGACAGGGACTATCAGCCCCAGCATTTT
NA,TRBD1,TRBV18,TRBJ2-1,CASSQPGQASYNEQFF,TGTGCCAGCTCACAGCCGGGACAGGCTTCCTACAATGAGCAGTTCTTC
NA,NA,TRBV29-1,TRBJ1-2,CSVDRGGAHGYTF,TGCAGCGTTGACCGCGGGGGGGCTCACGGCTACACCTTC
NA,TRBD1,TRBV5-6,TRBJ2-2,CASSLEGGDTGELFF,TGTGCCAGCAGCTTGGAAGGGGGCGACACCGGGGAGCTGTTTTTT
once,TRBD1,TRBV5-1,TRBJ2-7,CASSLAYRGHDEQYF,TGCGCCAGCAGCTTGGCGTACAGGGGGCACGACGAGCAGTACTTC
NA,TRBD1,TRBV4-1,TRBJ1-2,CASSPGQGNAYGYTF,TGCGCCAGCAGCCCGGGACAGGGGAACGCCTATGGCTACACCTTC
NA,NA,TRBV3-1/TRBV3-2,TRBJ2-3,CASSQGPTSTDTQYF,TGTGCCAGCAGCCAAGGGCCCACCAGCACAGATACGCAGTATTTT
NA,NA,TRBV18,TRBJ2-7,CASSQRMGAYEQYF,TGTGCCAGCTCACAAAGAATGGGCGCCTACGAGCAGTACTTC
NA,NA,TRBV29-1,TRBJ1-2,CSVEASAGSGYTF,TGCAGCGTTGAAGCCTCGGCCGGGAGCGGCTACACCTTC
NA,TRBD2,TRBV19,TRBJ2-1,CASSINAGGLNEQFF,TGTGCCAGTAGTATAAATGCGGGGGGACTCAATGAGCAGTTCTTC
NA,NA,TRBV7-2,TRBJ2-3,CASSLSSYTQYF,TGTGCCAGCAGCCTTAGTTCTTATACGCAGTATTTT
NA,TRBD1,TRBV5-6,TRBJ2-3,CASSLAGQGGTDTQYF,TGTGCCAGCAGTTTGGCGGGACAGGGCGGCACAGATACGCAGTATTTT
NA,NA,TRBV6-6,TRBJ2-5,CASREGETQYF,TGTGCCAGCCGTGAGGGAGAGACCCAGTACTTC
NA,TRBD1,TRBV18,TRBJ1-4,CASSPPGQSSTLSEKLFF,TGTGCCAGCTCACCACCGGGACAGTCATCAACCCTTAGTGAAAAACTGTTTTTT
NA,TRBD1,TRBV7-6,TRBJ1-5,CASSSRTGGWPQHF,TGTGCCAGCAGCTCCCGGACAGGGGGGTGGCCCCAGCATTTT
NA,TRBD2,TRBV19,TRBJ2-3,CASSLSGGLSTDTQYF,TGTGCCAGTAGCCTTTCGGGGGGGCTAAGCACAGATACGCAGTATTTT
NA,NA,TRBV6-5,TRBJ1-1,CASSYRGGFTNTEAFF,TGTGCCAGCAGTTACAGGGGAGGATTTACGAACACTGAAGCTTTCTTT
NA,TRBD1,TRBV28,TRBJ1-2,CASREGQFYGYTF,TGTGCCAGCAGGGAGGGACAGTTCTATGGCTACACCTTC
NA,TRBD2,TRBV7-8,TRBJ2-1,CASSLRTSGVSYNEQFF,TGTGCCAGCAGCTTAAGAACTAGCGGGGTATCCTACAATGAGCAGTTCTTC
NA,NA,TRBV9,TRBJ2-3,CASSAQTIAGISTDTQYF,TGTGCCAGCAGCGCCCAGACTATCGCGGGGATCAGCACAGATACGCAGTATTTT
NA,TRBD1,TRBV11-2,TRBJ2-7,CASSLDRTGGYEQYF,TGTGCCAGCAGCTTAGACAGGACAGGGGGCTACGAGCAGTACTTC
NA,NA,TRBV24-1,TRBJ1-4,CATSDFSGKLFF,TGTGCCACCAGTGATTTCAGCGGAAAACTGTTTTTT
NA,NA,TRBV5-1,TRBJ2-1,CASSLGQDYNEQFF,TGCGCCAGCAGCTTGGGGCAGGACTACAATGAGCAGTTCTTC
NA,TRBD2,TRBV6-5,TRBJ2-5,CASRPSGGSRETQYF,TGTGCCAGCAGGCCTAGCGGGGGGTCCCGTGAGACCCAGTACTTC
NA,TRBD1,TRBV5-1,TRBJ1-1,CASSPTGTLNTEAFF,TGCGCCAGCAGCCCGACAGGGACTCTCAACACTGAAGCTTTCTTT
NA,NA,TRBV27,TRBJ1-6,CASRGTIFSPLHF,TGTGCCAGCAGGGGGACAATTTTCTCACCCCTCCACTTT
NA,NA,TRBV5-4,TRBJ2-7,CASSFAGTSYEQYF,TGTGCCAGCAGCTTCGCGGGAACGAGCTACGAGCAGTACTTC
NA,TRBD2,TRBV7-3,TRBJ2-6,CASSLRGGFTGANVLTF,TGTGCCAGCAGCTTACGGGGAGGGTTCACTGGGGCCAACGTCCTGACTTTC
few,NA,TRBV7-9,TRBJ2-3,CASSEQGSTDTQYF,TGTGCCAGCAGCGAACAGGGAAGCACAGATACGCAGTATTTT
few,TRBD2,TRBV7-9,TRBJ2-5,CASSRGGEETQYF,TGTGCCAGCAGCCGGGGGGGAGAAGAGACCCAGTACTTC
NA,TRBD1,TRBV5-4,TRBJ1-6,CASSKDRPDNSPLHF,TGTGCCAGCAGCAAGGACAGGCCCGATAATTCACCCCTCCACTTT
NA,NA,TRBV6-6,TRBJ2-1,CASSPRQVSYNEQFF,TGTGCCAGCAGTCCACGACAGGTATCCTACAATGAGCAGTTCTTC
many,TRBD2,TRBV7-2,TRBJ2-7,CASSPVGSGGAYEQYF,TGTGCCAGCAGTCCAGTCGGTAGCGGGGGGGCTTACGAGCAGTACTTC
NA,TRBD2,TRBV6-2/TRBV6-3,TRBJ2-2,CASSYSTSGGARILSRELFF,TGTGCCAGCAGTTACTCGACTAGCGGGGGCGCCCGTATTCTGTCTAGGGAGCTGTTTTTT
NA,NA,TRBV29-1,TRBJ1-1,CSVRDGGITEAFF,TGCAGCGTTCGTGACGGAGGGATAACTGAAGCTTTCTTT
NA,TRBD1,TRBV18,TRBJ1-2,CASSPPGQTLSNYGYTF,TGTGCCAGCTCACCCCCGGGACAGACACTATCTAACTATGGCTACACCTTC
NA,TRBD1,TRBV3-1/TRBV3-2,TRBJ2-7,CASSPLRTGRYEQYF,TGTGCCAGCAGCCCGCTAAGGACAGGGAGGTACGAGCAGTACTTC
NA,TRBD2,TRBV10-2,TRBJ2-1,CASSEGQLAGENEQFF,TGCGCCAGCAGTGAAGGGCAACTAGCGGGGGAGAATGAGCAGTTCTTC
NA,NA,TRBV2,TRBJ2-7,CASSWADSYEQYF,TGTGCCAGCAGTTGGGCCGATTCCTACGAGCAGTACTTC
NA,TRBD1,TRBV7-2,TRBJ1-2,CASSLAVRQGDYGYTF,TGTGCCAGCAGCTTAGCAGTTCGACAGGGGGACTATGGCTACACCTTC
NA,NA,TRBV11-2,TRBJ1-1,CASSLGGFSDTEAFF,TGTGCCAGCAGCTTAGGAGGCTTCTCCGACACTGAAGCTTTCTTT
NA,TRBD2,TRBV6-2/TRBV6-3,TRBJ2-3,CASSSHIGLGADTQYF,TGTGCCAGCAGTTCCCACATCGGACTAGGGGCAGATACGCAGTATTTT
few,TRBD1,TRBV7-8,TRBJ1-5,CASSNRGNQPQHF,TGTGCCAGCAGTAACAGGGGAAATCAGCCCCAGCATTTT
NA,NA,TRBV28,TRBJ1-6,CASSQGQSSYNSPLHF,TGTGCCAGCAGTCAAGGACAAAGCTCCTATAATTCACCCCTCCACTTT
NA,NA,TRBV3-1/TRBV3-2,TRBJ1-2,CASSRHLGDYGYTF,TGTGCCAGCAGCCGTCATCTGGGAGACTATGGCTACACCTTC
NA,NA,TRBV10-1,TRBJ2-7,CASSSMAAPYEQYF,TGCGCCAGCAGTTCAATGGCGGCTCCCTACGAGCAGTACTTC
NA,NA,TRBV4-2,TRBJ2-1,CASGVGTLHNEQFF,TGTGCCAGCGGAGTCGGGACACTTCACAATGAGCAGTTCTTC
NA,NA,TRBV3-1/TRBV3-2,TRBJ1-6,CASSPVTDSPLHF,TGTGCCAGCAGCCCAGTCACCGATTCACCCCTCCACTTT
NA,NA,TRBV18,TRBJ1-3,CASSPDLSSGNTIYF,TGTGCCAGCTCACCAGACTTGAGCTCTGGAAACACCATATATTTT
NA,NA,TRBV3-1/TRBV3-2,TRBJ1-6,CASSFLFPDSPLHF,TGTGCCAGCAGCTTTCTCTTTCCGGATTCACCCCTCCACTTT
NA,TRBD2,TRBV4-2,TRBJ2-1,CASSQNGGDHNEQFF,TGTGCCAGCAGCCAGAACGGGGGGGACCACAATGAGCAGTTCTTC